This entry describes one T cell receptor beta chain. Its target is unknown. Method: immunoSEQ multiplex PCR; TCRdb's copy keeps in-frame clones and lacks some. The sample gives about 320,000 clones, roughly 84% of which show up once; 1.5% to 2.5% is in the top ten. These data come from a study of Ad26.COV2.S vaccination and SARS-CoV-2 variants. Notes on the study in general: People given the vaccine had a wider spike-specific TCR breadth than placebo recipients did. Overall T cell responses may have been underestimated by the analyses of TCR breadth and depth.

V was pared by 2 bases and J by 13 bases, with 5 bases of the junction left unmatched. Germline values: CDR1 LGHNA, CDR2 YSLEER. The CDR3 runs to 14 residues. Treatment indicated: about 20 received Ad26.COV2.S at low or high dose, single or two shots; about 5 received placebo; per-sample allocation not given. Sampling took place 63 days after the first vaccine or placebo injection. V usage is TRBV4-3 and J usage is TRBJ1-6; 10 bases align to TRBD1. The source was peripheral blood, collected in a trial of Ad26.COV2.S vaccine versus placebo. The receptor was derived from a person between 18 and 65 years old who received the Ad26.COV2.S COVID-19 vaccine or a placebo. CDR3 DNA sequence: TGCGCCAGCAGCCAAAGACAGGGGGCGAGCCCCCTCCACTTT. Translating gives CASSQRQGASPLHF.